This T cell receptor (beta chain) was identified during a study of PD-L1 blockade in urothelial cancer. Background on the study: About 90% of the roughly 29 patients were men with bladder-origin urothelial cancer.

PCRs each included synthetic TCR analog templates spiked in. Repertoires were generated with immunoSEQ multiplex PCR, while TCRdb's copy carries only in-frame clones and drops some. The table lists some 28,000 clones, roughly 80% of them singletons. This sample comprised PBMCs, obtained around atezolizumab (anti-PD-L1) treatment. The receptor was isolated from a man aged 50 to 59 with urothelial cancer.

The CDR3 loop is CAWGPQLAGGPRQYF. Written as DNA, the CDR3 is TGTGCCTGGGGTCCTCAACTAGCGGGAGGGCCAAGGCAGTACTTC. This chain connects TRBV30 to TRBJ2-7, with 13 nucleotides matching TRBD2. The germline CDR1 and CDR2 sequences are GTSNPN and SVGIG (reference sequence). Trimming removed 5 bases from V and 9 bases from J; junction bases left unmatched: 13. CDR3 length equals 15 residues.